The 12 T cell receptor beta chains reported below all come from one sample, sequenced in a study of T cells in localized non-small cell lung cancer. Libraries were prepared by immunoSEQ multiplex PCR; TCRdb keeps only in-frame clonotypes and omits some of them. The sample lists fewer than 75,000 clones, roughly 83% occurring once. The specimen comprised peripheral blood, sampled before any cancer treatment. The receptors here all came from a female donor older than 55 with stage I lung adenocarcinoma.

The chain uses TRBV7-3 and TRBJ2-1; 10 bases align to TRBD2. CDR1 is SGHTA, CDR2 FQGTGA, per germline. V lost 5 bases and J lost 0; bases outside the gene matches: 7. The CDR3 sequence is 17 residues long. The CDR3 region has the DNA TGTGCCAGCAGCAAAGGAGCGGGAGGGAGCTCCTACAATGAGCAGTTCTTC. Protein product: CASSKGAGGSSYNEQFF.

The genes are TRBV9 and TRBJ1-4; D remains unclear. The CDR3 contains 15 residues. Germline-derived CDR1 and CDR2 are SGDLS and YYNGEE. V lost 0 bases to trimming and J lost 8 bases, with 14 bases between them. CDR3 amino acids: CASSVGGAVGEKLFF. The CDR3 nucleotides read TGTGCCAGCAGCGTAGGGGGAGCGGTTGGGGAAAAACTGTTTTTT.

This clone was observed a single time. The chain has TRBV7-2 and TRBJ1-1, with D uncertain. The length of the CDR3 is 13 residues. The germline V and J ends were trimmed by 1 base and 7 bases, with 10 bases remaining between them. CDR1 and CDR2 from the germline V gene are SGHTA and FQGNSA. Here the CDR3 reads CASSLVEQSEAFF. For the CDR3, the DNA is TGTGCCAGCAGCTTAGTTGAGCAGAGTGAAGCTTTCTTT.

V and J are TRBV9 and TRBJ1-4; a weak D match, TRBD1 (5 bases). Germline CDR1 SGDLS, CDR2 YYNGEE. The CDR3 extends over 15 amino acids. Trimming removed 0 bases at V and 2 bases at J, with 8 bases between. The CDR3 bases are TGTGCCAGCAGCGTAGGAGCAGGGACTAATGAAAAACTGTTTTTT. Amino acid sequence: CASSVGAGTNEKLFF.

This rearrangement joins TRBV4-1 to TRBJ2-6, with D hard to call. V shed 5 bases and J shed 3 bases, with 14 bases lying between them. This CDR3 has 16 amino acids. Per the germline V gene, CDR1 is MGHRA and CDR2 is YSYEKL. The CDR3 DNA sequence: TGCGCCAGCAGCTCCAACTTGGGGTATGGGGCCAACGTCCTGACTTTC. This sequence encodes CASSSNLGYGANVLTF.

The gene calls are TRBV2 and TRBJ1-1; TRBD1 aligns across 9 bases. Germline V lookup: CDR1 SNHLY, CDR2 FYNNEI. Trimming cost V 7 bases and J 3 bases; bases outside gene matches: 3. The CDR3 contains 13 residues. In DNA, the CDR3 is TGTGCCAGCAATGGGGACAGGGACACTGAAGCTTTCTTT. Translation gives CASNGDRDTEAFF. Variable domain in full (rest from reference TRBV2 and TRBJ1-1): EPEVTQTPSHQVTQMGQEVILRCVPISNHLYFYWYRQILGQKVEFLVSFYNNEISEKSEIFDDQFSVERPDGSNFTLKIRSTKLEDSAMYFCASNGDRDTEAFFGQGTRLTVV.

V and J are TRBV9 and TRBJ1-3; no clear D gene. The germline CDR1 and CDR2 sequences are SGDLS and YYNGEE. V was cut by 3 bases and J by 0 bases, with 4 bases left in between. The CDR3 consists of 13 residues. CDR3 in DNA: TGTGCCAGCAGCGCCAACTCTGGAAACACCATATATTTT. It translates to CASSANSGNTIYF.

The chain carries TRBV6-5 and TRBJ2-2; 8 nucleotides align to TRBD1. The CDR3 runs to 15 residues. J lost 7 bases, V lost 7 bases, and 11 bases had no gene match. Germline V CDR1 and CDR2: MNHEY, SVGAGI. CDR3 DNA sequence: TGTGCCAGCAAAAAACGGCAGGGGGCTAGCGGGGAGCTGTTTTTT. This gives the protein CASKKRQGASGELFF.

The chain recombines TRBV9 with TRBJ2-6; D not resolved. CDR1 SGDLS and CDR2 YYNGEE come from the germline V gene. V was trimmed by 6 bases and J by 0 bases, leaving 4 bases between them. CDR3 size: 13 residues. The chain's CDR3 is CASTDSGANVLTF. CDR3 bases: TGTGCCAGCACTGACTCTGGGGCCAACGTCCTGACTTTC.

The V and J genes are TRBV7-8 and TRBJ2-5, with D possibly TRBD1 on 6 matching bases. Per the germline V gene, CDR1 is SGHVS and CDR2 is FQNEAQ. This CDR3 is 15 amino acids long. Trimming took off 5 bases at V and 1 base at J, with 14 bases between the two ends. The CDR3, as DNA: TGTGCCAGCAGCCCCTTGCGGACAGTCCAAGAGACCCAGTACTTC. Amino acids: CASSPLRTVQETQYF.

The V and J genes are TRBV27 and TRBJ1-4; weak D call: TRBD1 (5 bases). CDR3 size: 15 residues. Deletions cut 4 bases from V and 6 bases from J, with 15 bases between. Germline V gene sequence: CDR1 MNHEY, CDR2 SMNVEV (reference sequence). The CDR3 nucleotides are TGTGCCAGCAGTTGGGGCCCAATCCCCCATGAAAAACTGTTTTTT. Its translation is CASSWGPIPHEKLFF.

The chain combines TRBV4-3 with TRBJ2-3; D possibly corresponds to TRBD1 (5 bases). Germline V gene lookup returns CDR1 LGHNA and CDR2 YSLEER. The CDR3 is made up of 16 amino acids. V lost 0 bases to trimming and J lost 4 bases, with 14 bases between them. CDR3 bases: TGCGCCAGCAGCCAAGATGGTTTCCAGGGTCCAGATACGCAGTATTTT. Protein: CASSQDGFQGPDTQYF.